This TCR beta chain was identified during a study of shared clonotypes between healthy human individuals. The table came from immunoSEQ multiplex PCR; TCRdb's copy has only in-frame clones and leaves some out. Of fewer than 650,000 clones listed, approximately 80% are singletons. After removal of 6 bases from V and 1 base from J, the junction contained 6 bases not matched to a gene. The CDR3 has 15 residues. The germline V gene has CDR1 SGDLS and CDR2 YYNGEE. Study-level results: The diversity represented, both genetic and in exposure history, was limited by few donors.

This clone has only one observation. What it binds is not known. The sequencing input was PBMCs. The TCR sequence derives from a woman aged 40 to 50 in good health. Some clones in this sample may be carry-over from other donors' samples. V is TRBV9 and J is TRBJ2-2; TRBD2 matches at 7 bases. The CDR3, as DNA: TGTGCCAGCACGTCGACTAGCATGAACACCGGGGAGCTGTTTTTT. Its protein is CASTSTSMNTGELFF.